The entry below gives a single T cell receptor beta chain sequence along with its context. Its antigen remains unidentified. The germline CDR1 and CDR2 sequences are SGHDN and FVKESK. The CDR3 consists of 14 residues. V dropped 3 bases and J dropped 2 bases, with 8 bases sitting between them. The entry originates in a study of cytomegalovirus exposure and HLA in healthy donors. The study ran its PCR with 60 Vbeta and 13 Jbeta primers. TCRdb keeps only in-frame clones here, not all; method: immunoSEQ multiplex PCR. This sample has some 190,000 clones, with roughly 83% found just once. General study findings and limits: Later analysis identified several of the most significant clusters that appeared linked to common viral pathogens.

This chain connects TRBV14 to TRBJ2-1; D not resolved. This TCR was recovered from a boy aged 2 to 9 in good health and CMV-seronegative. Sample: PBMCs. CDR3 sequence: CASSQIDTYNEQFF. In DNA, the CDR3 is TGTGCCAGCAGCCAGATCGACACCTACAATGAGCAGTTCTTC.